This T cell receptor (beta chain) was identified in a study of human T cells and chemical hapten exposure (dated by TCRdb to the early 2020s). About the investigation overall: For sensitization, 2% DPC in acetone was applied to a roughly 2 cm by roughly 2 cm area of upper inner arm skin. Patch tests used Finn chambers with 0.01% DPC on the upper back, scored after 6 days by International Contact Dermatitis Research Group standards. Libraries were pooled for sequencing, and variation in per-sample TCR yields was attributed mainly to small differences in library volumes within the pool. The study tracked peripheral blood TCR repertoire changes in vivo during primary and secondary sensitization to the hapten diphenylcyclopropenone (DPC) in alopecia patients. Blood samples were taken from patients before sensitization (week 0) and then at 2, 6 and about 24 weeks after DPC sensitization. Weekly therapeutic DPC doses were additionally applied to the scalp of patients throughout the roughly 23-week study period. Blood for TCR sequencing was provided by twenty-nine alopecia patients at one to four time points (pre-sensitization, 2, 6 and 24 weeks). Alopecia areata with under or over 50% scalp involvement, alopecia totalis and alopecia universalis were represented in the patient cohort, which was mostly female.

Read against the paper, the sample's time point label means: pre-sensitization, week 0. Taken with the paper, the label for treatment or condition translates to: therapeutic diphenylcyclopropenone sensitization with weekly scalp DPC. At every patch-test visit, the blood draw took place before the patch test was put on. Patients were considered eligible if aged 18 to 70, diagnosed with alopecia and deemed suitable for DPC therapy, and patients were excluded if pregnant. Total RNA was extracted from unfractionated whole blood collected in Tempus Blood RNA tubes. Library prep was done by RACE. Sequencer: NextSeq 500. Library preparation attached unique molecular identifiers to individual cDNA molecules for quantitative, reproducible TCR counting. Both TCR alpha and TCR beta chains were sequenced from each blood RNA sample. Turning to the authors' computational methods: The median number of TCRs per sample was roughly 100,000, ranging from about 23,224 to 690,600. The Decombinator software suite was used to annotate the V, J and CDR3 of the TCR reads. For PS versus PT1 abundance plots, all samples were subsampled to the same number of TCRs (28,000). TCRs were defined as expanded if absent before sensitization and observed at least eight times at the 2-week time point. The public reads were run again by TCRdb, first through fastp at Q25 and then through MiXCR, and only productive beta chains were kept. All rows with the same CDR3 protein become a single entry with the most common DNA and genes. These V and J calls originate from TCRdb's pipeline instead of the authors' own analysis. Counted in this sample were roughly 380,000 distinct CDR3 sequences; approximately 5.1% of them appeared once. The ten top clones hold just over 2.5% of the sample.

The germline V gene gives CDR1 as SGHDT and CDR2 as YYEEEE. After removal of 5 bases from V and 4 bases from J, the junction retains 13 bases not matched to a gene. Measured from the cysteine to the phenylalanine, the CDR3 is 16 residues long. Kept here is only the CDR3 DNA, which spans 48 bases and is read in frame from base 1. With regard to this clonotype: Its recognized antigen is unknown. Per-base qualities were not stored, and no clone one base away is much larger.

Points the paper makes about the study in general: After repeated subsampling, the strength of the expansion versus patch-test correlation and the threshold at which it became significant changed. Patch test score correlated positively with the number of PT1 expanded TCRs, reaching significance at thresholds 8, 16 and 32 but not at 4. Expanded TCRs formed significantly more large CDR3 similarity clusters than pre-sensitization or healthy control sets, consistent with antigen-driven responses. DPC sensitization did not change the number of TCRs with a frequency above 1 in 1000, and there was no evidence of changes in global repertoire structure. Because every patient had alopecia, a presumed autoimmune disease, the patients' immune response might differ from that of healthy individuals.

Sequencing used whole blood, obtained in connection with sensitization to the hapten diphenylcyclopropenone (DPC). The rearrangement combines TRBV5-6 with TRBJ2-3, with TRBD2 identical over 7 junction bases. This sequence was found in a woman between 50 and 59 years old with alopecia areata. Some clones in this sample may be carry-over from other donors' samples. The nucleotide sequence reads TGTGCCAGCAGGACACTACTGGCGGGGGAAGCAGATACGCAGTATTTT. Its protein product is CASRTLLAGEADTQYF.